This T cell receptor beta chain derives from a study of T cell repertoires in cytomegalovirus infection. At the level of the study: Based on public TCR beta signatures, there were indications of CMV infection and of a matching HLA type.

A single record per CDR3 protein comes from TCRdb applying MiXCR to the reads. This table holds some 300,000 distinct CDR3 sequences, roughly 9.3% found once. The CDR3 runs to 19 residues. Per the germline V gene, CDR1 is DFQATT and CDR2 is SNEGSKA (reference sequence). J lost 1 base, V lost 6 bases, and 14 bases had no gene match. V gene TRBV20-1 combines with J gene TRBJ2-5; 16 bases agree with TRBD2. Sequencing was done on a sample of PBMCs. The sequence was collected from a human donor in good health (CMV status not recorded). Some clones in this sample may be carry-over from other donors' samples. In DNA, the CDR3 is TGCAGTGCCGAGCGCCCGCCGGGACTAGCGGGGGGGCTCCAAGAGACCCAGTACTTC. It yields the protein CSAERPPGLAGGLQETQYF.